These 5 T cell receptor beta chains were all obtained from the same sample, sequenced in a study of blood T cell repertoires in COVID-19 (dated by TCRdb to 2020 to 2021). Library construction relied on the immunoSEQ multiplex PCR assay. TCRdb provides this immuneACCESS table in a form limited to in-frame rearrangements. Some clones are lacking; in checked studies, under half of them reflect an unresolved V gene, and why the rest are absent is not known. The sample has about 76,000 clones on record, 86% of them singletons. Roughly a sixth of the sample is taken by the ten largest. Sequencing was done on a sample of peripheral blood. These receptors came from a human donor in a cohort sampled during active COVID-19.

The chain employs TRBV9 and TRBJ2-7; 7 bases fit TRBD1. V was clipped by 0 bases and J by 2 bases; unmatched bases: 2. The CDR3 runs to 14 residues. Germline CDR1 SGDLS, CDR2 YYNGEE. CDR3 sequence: CASSVGDSPYEQYF. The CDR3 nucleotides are TGTGCCAGCAGCGTAGGGGACAGTCCCTACGAGCAGTACTTC.

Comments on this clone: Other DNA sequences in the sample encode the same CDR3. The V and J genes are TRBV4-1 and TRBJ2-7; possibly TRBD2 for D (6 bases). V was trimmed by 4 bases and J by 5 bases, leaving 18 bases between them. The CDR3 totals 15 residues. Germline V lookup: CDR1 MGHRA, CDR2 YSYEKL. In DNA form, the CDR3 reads TGCGCCAGCAGCCGACTTGCGGCGGGGTCGAACGAGCAGTACTTC. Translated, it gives CASSRLAAGSNEQYF.

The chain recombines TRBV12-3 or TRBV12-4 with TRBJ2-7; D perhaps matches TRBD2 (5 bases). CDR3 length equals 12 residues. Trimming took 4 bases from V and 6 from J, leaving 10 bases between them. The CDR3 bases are TGTGCCAGCAGTTCGCTAGCTCTCGAGCAGTACTTC. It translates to CASSSLALEQYF.

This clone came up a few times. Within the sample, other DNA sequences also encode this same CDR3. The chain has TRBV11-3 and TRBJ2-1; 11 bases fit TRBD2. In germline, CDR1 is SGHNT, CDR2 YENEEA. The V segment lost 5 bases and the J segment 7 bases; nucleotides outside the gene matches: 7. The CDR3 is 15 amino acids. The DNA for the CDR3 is TGTGCCAGCAGCCTTGGGACTAGCGGTAGTAATGAGCAGTTCTTC. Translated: CASSLGTSGSNEQFF.

The CDR3 coding sequence is TGTGCCAGCCTGAGGGGGACAGGAGTTAATGAAAAACTGTTTTTT. It encodes CASLRGTGVNEKLFF. The V gene is TRBV2, the J gene TRBJ1-4; 8 nucleotides align to TRBD1. This CDR3 contains 15 residues. The V and J ends lost 8 bases and 4 bases, in that order; junction bases with no gene match: 9. Germline values: CDR1 SNHLY, CDR2 FYNNEI.